Below, 31 T cell receptor beta chains from the same sample are listed, as sequenced in a study of technical replicates of blood from a few donors. Produced via immunoSEQ multiplex PCR; TCRdb's table is partial and in-frame only. The sample carries 70,000 to 90,000 clones, approximately 90% recorded once. The sequenced sample was T cells isolated from PBMCs. These receptors were obtained from a human donor in good health.

The chain is built from TRBV7-2 and TRBJ1-2; D is perhaps TRBD1 (6 bases). Trimming took off 5 bases at V and 3 bases at J, with 16 bases between the two ends. The CDR3 consists of 15 residues. Germline V gene data show CDR1 as SGHTA and CDR2 as FQGNSA. As DNA, the CDR3 is TGTGCCAGCAGCATGATAGGGGGAGTCGACTATGGCTACACCTTC. This sequence encodes CASSMIGGVDYGYTF.

This chain joins TRBV11-2 and TRBJ2-7, with 10 bases matching TRBD1. The CDR3 has 15 residues. CDR1 is SGHAT, CDR2 FQNNGV, per germline. V lost 5 bases to trimming and J lost 6 bases; unmatched junction nucleotides: 10. CDR3 in amino acids: CASSPAGTGEGEQYF. As DNA, the CDR3 is TGTGCCAGCAGCCCTGCCGGGACAGGGGAGGGCGAGCAGTACTTC.

The chain recombines TRBV5-3 with TRBJ2-2; weak D call: TRBD2 (5 bases). TRBV5-3 is flagged as an ORF with uncertain function. V lost 4 bases and J lost 1, with 8 bases in between. The CDR3 is 14 amino acids. The CDR3 DNA reads as TGTGCCAGAAGCCCGAGCGGGAACACCGGGGAGCTGTTTTTT. This codes for CARSPSGNTGELFF.

The V gene is TRBV28, the J gene TRBJ1-2; 8 bases are a match to TRBD1. Trimming cost V 6 bases and J 7 bases; bases outside gene matches: 10. This CDR3 comprises 14 residues. CDR1 and CDR2 from the germline V gene are MDHEN and SYDVKM. The CDR3 bases are TGTGCCAGCAGGGGCCCGGGACAGGCAGGTGGCTACACCTTC. Amino acid sequence: CASRGPGQAGGYTF.

The chain employs TRBV7-9 and TRBJ2-7; 7 nucleotides match TRBD1. The V segment lost 5 bases and the J segment 3 bases; nucleotides outside the gene matches: 10. Germline lookup yields CDR1 SEHNR and CDR2 FQNEAQ (reference sequence). CDR3 length: 15 amino acids. CDR3 amino acids: CASSLLKTGNYEQYF. In DNA, the CDR3 is TGTGCCAGCAGCCTACTCAAGACAGGGAACTACGAGCAGTACTTC.

The J gene is TRBJ2-5, the V gene TRBV29-1; 8 bases fit TRBD1. Germline values: CDR1 SQVTM, CDR2 ANQGSEA. V lost 7 bases, J lost 5 bases, and 9 bases stayed unmatched. The length of the CDR3 is 13 residues. CDR3 residues: CSAGQGSKETQYF. Here the CDR3 DNA reads TGCAGCGCCGGACAGGGTTCGAAGGAGACCCAGTACTTC.

The chain has TRBV7-6 and TRBJ2-2; unclear D gene. The CDR3 extends over 15 amino acids. The germline V gene has CDR1 SGHVS and CDR2 FNYEAQ. The V end was cut by 5 bases, the J end by 0 bases, with 10 bases between. The CDR3 region has the DNA TGTGCCAGCAGCCATTGGAGAACGAACACCGGGGAGCTGTTTTTT. Amino acid sequence: CASSHWRTNTGELFF.

This clone was seen a single time. J is TRBJ2-1 and V is TRBV30; perhaps TRBD2 as D (7 bases). The CDR3 sequence is 15 residues long. The V and J ends lost 0 bases and 7 bases respectively, with 16 bases between them. CDR1 and CDR2 from the germline V gene are GTSNPN and SVGIG (reference sequence). The CDR3 sequence is CAWSVRRGATNEQFF. CDR3 nucleotides: TGTGCCTGGAGTGTTCGCCGGGGGGCGACGAATGAGCAGTTCTTC.

The chain carries TRBV27 and TRBJ2-3; 10 bases match TRBD2. CDR1 MNHEY and CDR2 SMNVEV come from the germline V gene (reference sequence). The CDR3 sequence is 15 residues long. J was trimmed by 8 bases and V by 6 bases; bases with no gene match: 11. The CDR3 nucleotides read TGTGCCAGCAGCCAAATAGCGGGAGGAGTAACTACGCAGTATTTT. Encoded protein: CASSQIAGGVTTQYF.

The V and J genes are TRBV7-8 and TRBJ2-1, with 9 bases that match TRBD2. This CDR3 has 15 residues. The J segment lost 2 bases and the V segment lost 5 bases, leaving 4 bases of the junction unmatched. The germline gives CDR1 SGHVS, CDR2 FQNEAQ. The CDR3 region is CASSTGTSPYNEQFF. The CDR3 coding sequence is TGTGCCAGCAGCACCGGGACTAGCCCCTACAATGAGCAGTTCTTC.

The rearrangement joins TRBV4-1 to TRBJ2-4, with 8 bases matching TRBD1. Germline V gene sequence: CDR1 MGHRA, CDR2 YSYEKL. With V trimmed by 3 bases and J by 9 bases, 13 bases remained unmatched. The CDR3 loop spans 16 amino acids. The CDR3 DNA reads as TGCGCCAGCAGCCATCAATGGAAAGACAGGGGTCTCATTCAGTACTTC. Protein sequence: CASSHQWKDRGLIQYF.

This clone showed up just once. V gene TRBV5-1 combines with J gene TRBJ2-1, with a weak D call TRBD2 (5 bases). The ends were cut back, 4 bases at V and 6 bases at J, with 11 bases in the middle. This CDR3 is 13 amino acids long. Germline lookup yields CDR1 SGHRS and CDR2 YFSETQ. CDR3 sequence reads: CASSIGLFNEQFF. The CDR3 nucleotides are TGCGCCAGCAGCATCGGACTCTTCAATGAGCAGTTCTTC.

J is TRBJ2-7 and V is TRBV2; TRBD2 aligns across 12 bases. Per the germline V gene, CDR1 is SNHLY and CDR2 is FYNNEI. V shed 2 bases and J 3 bases; nucleotides not matched to a gene: 17. This CDR3 comprises 20 residues. The CDR3 DNA reads TGTGCCAGCAGTGAACCCACACGGGGTCGACTAGCGGGGGCCCGCTACGAGCAGTACTTC. The encoded protein is CASSEPTRGRLAGARYEQYF.

The rearrangement uses TRBV9 and TRBJ2-1, with 10 bases that match TRBD2. Trimming took 3 bases from V and 7 from J; bases not matched to a gene: 7. The CDR3 covers 15 residues. CDR1 and CDR2 from the germline V gene are SGDLS and YYNGEE. This CDR3 is CASSEAGGSGNEQFF. DNA of the CDR3: TGTGCCAGCAGCGAAGCGGGAGGGTCTGGAAATGAGCAGTTCTTC.

This chain connects TRBV7-2 to TRBJ2-7; 8 bases match TRBD1. Germline-derived CDR1 and CDR2 are SGHTA and FQGNSA. Losses at the gene ends were 5 bases for V and 3 bases for J; bases not matched to a gene: 3. The CDR3 is 13 amino acids. As DNA, the CDR3 is TGTGCCAGCAGCCCTGACAGGGGCTACGAGCAGTACTTC. Translating gives CASSPDRGYEQYF.

The chain couples TRBV6-4 to TRBJ2-2, with 8 bases that match TRBD2. This CDR3 is built from 14 residues. J gave up 3 bases and V 3 bases, and 0 bases lay outside the gene matches. Germline V gives CDR1 MRHNA, CDR2 SNTAGT. The DNA of the CDR3 is TGTGCCAGCAGTGAAGCGGGAGACACCGGGGAGCTGTTTTTT. Protein product: CASSEAGDTGELFF.

The genes are TRBV7-3 and TRBJ2-7; weak D call: TRBD2 (5 bases). The CDR3 sequence is 13 residues long. Germline V lookup: CDR1 SGHTA, CDR2 FQGTGA. Trimming removed 2 bases from V and 5 bases from J, with 10 bases in between. The CDR3 sequence: CASSLSGGHEQYF. In nucleotides, the CDR3 is TGTGCCAGCAGCTTATCCGGAGGCCACGAGCAGTACTTC.

This chain uses TRBV11-3 with TRBJ2-6; 9 nucleotides line up with TRBD1. CDR3 length: 17 residues. Trimming removed 4 bases from V and 0 bases from J; junction bases left unmatched: 4. Germline CDR1 is SGHNT and CDR2 is YENEEA. The CDR3 DNA is TGTGCCAGCAGCTCGGGACAGGGAAGCTCTGGGGCCAACGTCCTGACTTTC. Its translation is CASSSGQGSSGANVLTF.

The chain joins TRBV6-6 to TRBJ2-1; D unresolved. The V end lost 4 bases, the J end lost 0 bases, and 7 bases lay between the germline ends. CDR1 and CDR2 (germline): MNHNY, SVGAGI (reference sequence). This CDR3 region has 14 residues. For the CDR3, the DNA is TGTGCCAGCAGTTCACATCGCTCCTACAATGAGCAGTTCTTC. It specifies CASSSHRSYNEQFF.

This sequence joins TRBV7-9 and TRBJ1-2; maybe TRBD1 (5 bases). V was pared by 6 bases and J by 5 bases, with 16 bases between. The CDR3 totals 14 residues. CDR1 SEHNR and CDR2 FQNEAQ come from the germline V gene (reference sequence). The CDR3 nucleotides are TGTGCCAGCAGTTTGGGGGGGTCGGCGTATGGCTACACCTTC. It codes for CASSLGGSAYGYTF.

This chain uses TRBV20-1 with TRBJ2-1, with 7 bases that match TRBD1. The V segment lost 5 bases and the J segment 8 bases; nucleotides outside the gene matches: 3. The CDR3 has 11 residues. Germline-derived CDR1 and CDR2 are DFQATT and SNEGSKA (reference sequence). CDR3 sequence (DNA): TGCAGTGCTGACAGGGTAGATGAGCAGTTCTTC. The encoded protein is CSADRVDEQFF.

V is TRBV2 and J is TRBJ2-7; possible D gene TRBD2, 6 bases. Trimming stripped 4 bases from V and 3 bases from J, with 10 bases between. CDR3 length: 13 amino acids. Germline CDR1 SNHLY, CDR2 FYNNEI. The CDR3 loop reads CASSVNGGYEQYF. The CDR3 DNA follows: TGTGCCAGCAGTGTGAACGGGGGCTACGAGCAGTACTTC.

V is TRBV19 and J is TRBJ2-3; D unclear. Trimming took 5 bases from V and 2 from J, leaving 8 bases between them. Germline V CDR1 and CDR2: LNHDA, SQIVND (reference sequence). This CDR3 is 13 amino acids long. The CDR3 DNA reads TGTGCCAGTAGTTCCCTACTCACAGATACGCAGTATTTT. Amino acids: CASSSLLTDTQYF.

With respect to this clone: Other DNA sequences from this sample encode an identical CDR3 as well. This chain joins TRBV11-2 and TRBJ2-7; D is undetermined. The CDR3 is 13 residues long. The ends were cut back, 0 bases at V and 1 base at J, with 4 bases in the middle. Looked up from germline, CDR1 is SGHAT and CDR2 is FQNNGV. The CDR3 spells CASSLDRSYEQYF. The DNA for the CDR3 is TGTGCCAGCAGCTTAGACAGGTCCTACGAGCAGTACTTC.

The rearrangement links TRBV2 to TRBJ2-7, with 7 bases that match TRBD2. Per germline, CDR1 SNHLY and CDR2 FYNNEI. This CDR3 is built from 15 residues. V lost 8 bases to trimming and J lost 0 bases; unmatched junction nucleotides: 10. The CDR3 reads CASGGGRLSSYEQYF. The DNA for the CDR3 is TGTGCCAGCGGGGGGGGACGTCTCAGCTCCTACGAGCAGTACTTC.

The rearrangement uses TRBV7-9 and TRBJ2-7, with TRBD2 as a possible D gene (7 bases). Germline-derived CDR1 and CDR2 are SEHNR and FQNEAQ (reference sequence). Trimming removed 2 bases from V and 4 bases from J, with 24 bases in between. CDR3 length equals 18 residues. This chain's CDR3 is CASSLRGGPTIPVYEQYF. The CDR3 bases are TGTGCCAGCAGCTTAAGGGGGGGACCCACCATTCCGGTATACGAGCAGTACTTC.

The CDR3 coding sequence is TGTGCCAGCAAGGGGACAGGGAGGAACTACGAGCAGTACTTC. Amino acid sequence: CASKGTGRNYEQYF. This chain connects TRBV28 to TRBJ2-7; 9 bases match TRBD1. This CDR3 comprises 14 residues. V was clipped by 7 bases and J by 3 bases; unmatched bases: 7. Germline V gene sequence: CDR1 MDHEN, CDR2 SYDVKM.

The V call is TRBV25-1, the J call TRBJ2-7; TRBD2 might be the D (5 bases). Germline lookup yields CDR1 MGHDK and CDR2 SYGVNS. V lost 2 bases, J lost 3 bases, and 14 bases lay in between. The CDR3 runs to 15 residues. The CDR3 coding sequence is TGTGCCAGCAGTGAAGGGAGCGTCTTGCTCTACGAGCAGTACTTC. It translates to CASSEGSVLLYEQYF.

The chain uses TRBV9 and TRBJ1-3; 8 positions match TRBD1. Per germline, CDR1 SGDLS and CDR2 YYNGEE. The junction had 2 bases not matched to a gene; V was cut back by 2 bases and J by 4 bases. CDR3 length: 14 amino acids. CDR3 nucleotide sequence: TGTGCCAGCAGCGTCGGACAGGGCGGAAACACCATATATTTT. It yields the protein CASSVGQGGNTIYF.

The V call is TRBV4-1, the J call TRBJ2-1; TRBD1 matches at 10 bases. This CDR3 spans 13 amino acids. The V gene end was trimmed by 5 bases and the J gene end by 8 bases; junction bases not matched to a gene: 3. Germline V gene lookup returns CDR1 MGHRA and CDR2 YSYEKL. This chain's CDR3 is CASSKGQGYEQFF. CDR3 nucleotide sequence: TGCGCCAGCAGCAAGGGACAGGGGTATGAGCAGTTCTTC.

The CDR3 DNA reads TGTGCCAGCAGTTTAAGTTGGCTGCCCCAGCATTTT. Translated: CASSLSWLPQHF. The chain recombines TRBV28 with TRBJ1-5, with D unresolved. CDR1 and CDR2 from the germline V gene are MDHEN and SYDVKM. Trimming pared 2 bases from V and 9 bases from J, leaving 8 bases between. This CDR3 region has 12 residues.